This T cell receptor (beta chain) was retrieved from a study of identical twins. Everyone who gave samples was a healthy Caucasian. V trimming: 6 bases; J trimming: 7 bases; junction bases outside the gene matches: 7. The CDR3 is 13 amino acids. CDR1 is MNHEY, CDR2 SVGEGT, per germline. The study's findings and limits: Fewer insertions characterized abundant cord blood beta clonotypes, whereas memory repertoires showed none.

From the 5' RACE reads, TCRdb called clonotypes with MiXCR, one entry per CDR3 protein. The profile shows fewer than 250,000 distinct CDR3 sequences, less than 10% of them singletons. On this clonotype itself: Its antigen is undetermined.

This TCR came from a woman aged 18-29 years in good health. The chain combines TRBV6-2 or TRBV6-3 with TRBJ2-5, with 8 nucleotides matching TRBD2. The sample was memory (CD45RO+) T cells sorted from blood. DNA of the CDR3: TGTGCCAGCAGGTTTAGCGGGGTATGGACCCAGTACTTC. Translating it yields CASRFSGVWTQYF.